The sequence of this TCR beta chain was determined in a study of cytomegalovirus exposure and HLA in healthy donors. This clone was found once. Vbeta (60) and Jbeta (13) primers were used in the PCR. Clones were sequenced by immunoSEQ multiplex PCR, and TCRdb holds only the in-frame ones, with some missing. The sample has about 180,000 clones; about four fifths are singletons. Looked up from germline, CDR1 is MNHEY and CDR2 is SMNVEV (reference sequence). V lost 6 bases to trimming and J lost 8 bases, with 11 bases between them. This CDR3 is built from 12 residues. This TCR derives from a male donor in good health and CMV-seronegative. Sequenced input: PBMCs. The chain couples TRBV27 to TRBJ2-1, with D possibly being TRBD2 (5 bases). The CDR3 sequence: CASSWTRDEQFF. The CDR3 nucleotides read TGTGCCAGCAGCTGGACTCGGGATGAGCAGTTCTTC.